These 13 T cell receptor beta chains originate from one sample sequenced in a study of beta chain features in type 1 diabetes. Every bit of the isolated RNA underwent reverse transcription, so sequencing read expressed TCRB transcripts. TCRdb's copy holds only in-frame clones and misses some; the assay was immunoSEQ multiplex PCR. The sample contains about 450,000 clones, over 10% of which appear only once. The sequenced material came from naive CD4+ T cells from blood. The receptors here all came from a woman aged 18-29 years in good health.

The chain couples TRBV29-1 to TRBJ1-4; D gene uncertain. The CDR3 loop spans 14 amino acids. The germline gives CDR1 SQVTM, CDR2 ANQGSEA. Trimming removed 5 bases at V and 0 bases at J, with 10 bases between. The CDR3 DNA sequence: TGCAGCGTTCTCACAGCTGCAACTAATGAAAAACTGTTTTTT. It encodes CSVLTAATNEKLFF.

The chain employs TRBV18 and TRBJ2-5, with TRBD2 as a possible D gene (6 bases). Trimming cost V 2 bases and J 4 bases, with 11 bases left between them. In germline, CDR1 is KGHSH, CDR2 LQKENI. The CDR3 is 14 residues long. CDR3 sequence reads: CASSPEAGGETQYF. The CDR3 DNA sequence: TGTGCCAGCTCACCAGAAGCCGGGGGAGAGACCCAGTACTTC.

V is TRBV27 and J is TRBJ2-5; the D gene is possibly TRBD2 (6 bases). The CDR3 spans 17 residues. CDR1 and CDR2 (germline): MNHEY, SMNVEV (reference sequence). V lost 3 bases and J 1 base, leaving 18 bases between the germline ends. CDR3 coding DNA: TGTGCCAGCAGTTTTTTCGCCGGAGGGGTTACCCAAGAGACCCAGTACTTC. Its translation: CASSFFAGGVTQETQYF.

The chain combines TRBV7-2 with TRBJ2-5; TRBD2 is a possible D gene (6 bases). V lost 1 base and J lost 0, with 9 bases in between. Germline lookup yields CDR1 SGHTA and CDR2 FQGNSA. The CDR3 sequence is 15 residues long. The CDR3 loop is CASSLVGLDQETQYF. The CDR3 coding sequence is TGTGCCAGCAGCTTAGTGGGACTGGACCAAGAGACCCAGTACTTC.

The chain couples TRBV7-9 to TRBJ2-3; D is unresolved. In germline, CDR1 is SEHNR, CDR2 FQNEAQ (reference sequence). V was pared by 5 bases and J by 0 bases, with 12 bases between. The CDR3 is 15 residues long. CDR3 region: CASSQSFASTDTQYF. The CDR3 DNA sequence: TGTGCCAGCAGCCAAAGCTTCGCTAGCACAGATACGCAGTATTTT.

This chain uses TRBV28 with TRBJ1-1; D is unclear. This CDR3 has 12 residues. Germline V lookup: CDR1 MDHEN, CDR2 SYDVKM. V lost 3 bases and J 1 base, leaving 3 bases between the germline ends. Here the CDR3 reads CASSFKNTEAFF. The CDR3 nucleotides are TGTGCCAGCAGTTTCAAGAACACTGAAGCTTTCTTT.

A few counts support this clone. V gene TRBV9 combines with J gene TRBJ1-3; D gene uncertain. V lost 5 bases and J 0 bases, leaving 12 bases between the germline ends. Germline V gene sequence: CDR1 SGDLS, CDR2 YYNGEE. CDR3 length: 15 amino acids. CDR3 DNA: TGTGCCAGCAGTGACTACCATTCCTCTGGAAACACCATATATTTT. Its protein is CASSDYHSSGNTIYF.

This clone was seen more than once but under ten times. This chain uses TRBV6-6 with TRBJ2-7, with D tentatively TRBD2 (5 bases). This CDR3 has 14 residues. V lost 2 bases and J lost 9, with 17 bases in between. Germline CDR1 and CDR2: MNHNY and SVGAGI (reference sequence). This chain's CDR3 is CASSYGDYLSGQYV. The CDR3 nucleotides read TGTGCCAGCAGTTACGGCGACTACCTGTCGGGGCAGTACGTC.

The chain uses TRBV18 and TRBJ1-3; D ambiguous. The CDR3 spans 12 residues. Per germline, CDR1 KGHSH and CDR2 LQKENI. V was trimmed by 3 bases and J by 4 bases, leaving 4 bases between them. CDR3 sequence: CASSPDGNTIYF. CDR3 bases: TGTGCCAGCTCACCGGACGGAAACACCATATATTTT.

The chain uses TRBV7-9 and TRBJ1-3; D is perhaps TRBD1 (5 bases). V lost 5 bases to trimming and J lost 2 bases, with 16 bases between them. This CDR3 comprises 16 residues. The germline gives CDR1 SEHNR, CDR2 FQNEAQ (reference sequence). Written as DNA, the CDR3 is TGTGCCAGCAGCCCGCAGGAGGGGAAGGCTGGAAACACCATATATTTT. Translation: CASSPQEGKAGNTIYF.

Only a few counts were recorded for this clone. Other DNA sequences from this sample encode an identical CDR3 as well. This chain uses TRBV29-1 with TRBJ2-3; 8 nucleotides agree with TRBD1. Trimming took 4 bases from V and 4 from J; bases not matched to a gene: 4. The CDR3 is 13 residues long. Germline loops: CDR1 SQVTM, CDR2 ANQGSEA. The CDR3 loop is CSVVTGGPDTQYF. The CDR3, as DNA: TGCAGCGTTGTAACAGGGGGTCCAGATACGCAGTATTTT.

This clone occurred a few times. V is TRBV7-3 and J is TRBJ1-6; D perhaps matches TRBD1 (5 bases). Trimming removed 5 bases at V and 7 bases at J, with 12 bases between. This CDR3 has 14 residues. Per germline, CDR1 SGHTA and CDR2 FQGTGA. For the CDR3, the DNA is TGTGCCAGCAGCACTGAGGGGCAGAATTCACCCCTCCACTTT. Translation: CASSTEGQNSPLHF.

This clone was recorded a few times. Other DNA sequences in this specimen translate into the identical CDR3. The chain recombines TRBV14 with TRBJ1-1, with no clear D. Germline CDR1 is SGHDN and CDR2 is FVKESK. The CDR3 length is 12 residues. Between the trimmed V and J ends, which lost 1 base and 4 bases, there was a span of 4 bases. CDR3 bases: TGTGCCAGCAGCCAAGTCGGCACTGAAGCTTTCTTT. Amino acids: CASSQVGTEAFF.